This TCR beta chain was sequenced during a study of patients and donors after allogeneic stem cell transplantation. Trimming pared 3 bases from V and 6 bases from J, leaving 11 bases between. This CDR3 region has 13 residues. This clonotype was seen many times. TCRdb analysed the RT-PCR reads with MiXCR anew, one entry per CDR3 protein. Of about 87,000 distinct CDR3 sequences detected, around 5% appear once; the ten largest clones hold 2.6%. The rearrangement joins TRBV12-3 or TRBV12-4 to TRBJ2-5; possible D gene TRBD1, 5 bases. The source of this sequence is a human donor who was either an allogeneic HSCT recipient or a stem cell or donor lymphocyte infusion donor (not recorded which). It is not recorded whose cells these are; they may come from a transplant donor. Material for sequencing was blood, either unsorted or a sorted T cell fraction (not recorded which). The CDR3 bases are TGTGCCAGCAGTTTGGTTCAGGGAAAGACCCAGTACTTC. Amino acid sequence: CASSLVQGKTQYF.